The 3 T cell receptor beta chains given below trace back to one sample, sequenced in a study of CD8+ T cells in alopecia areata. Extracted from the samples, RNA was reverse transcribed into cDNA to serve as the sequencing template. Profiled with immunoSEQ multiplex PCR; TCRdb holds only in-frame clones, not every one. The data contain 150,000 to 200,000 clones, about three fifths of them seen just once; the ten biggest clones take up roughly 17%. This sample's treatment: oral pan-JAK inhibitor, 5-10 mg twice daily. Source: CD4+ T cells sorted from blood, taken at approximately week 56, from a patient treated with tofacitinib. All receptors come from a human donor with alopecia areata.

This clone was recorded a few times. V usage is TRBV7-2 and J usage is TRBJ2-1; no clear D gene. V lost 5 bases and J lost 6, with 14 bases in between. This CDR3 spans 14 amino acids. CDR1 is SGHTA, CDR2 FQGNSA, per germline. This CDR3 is CASSLEMVSNEQFF. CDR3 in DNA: TGTGCCAGCAGCCTAGAGATGGTGTCCAATGAGCAGTTCTTC.

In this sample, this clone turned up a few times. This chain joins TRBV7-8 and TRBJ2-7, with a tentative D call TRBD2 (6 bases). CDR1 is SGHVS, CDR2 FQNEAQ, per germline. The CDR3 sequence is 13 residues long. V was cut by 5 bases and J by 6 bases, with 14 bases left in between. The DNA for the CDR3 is TGTGCCAGCAGCCCTGGGGAGGTCGGCGAGCAGTACTTC. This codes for CASSPGEVGEQYF. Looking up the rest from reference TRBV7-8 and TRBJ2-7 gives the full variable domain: GAGVSQSPRYKVAKRGQDVALRCDPISGHVSLFWYQQALGQGPEFLTYFQNEAQLDKSGLPSDRFFAERPEGSVSTLKIQRTQQEDSAVYLCASSPGEVGEQYFGPGTRLTVT.

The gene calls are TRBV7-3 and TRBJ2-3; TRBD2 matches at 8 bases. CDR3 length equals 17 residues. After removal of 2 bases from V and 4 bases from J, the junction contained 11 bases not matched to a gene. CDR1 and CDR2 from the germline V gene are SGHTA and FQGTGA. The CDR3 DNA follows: TGTGCCAGCAGCTTAGAGAGCGGGGGAGTTCGGGCAGATACGCAGTATTTT. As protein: CASSLESGGVRADTQYF. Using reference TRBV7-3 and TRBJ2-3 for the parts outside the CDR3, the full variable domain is GAGVSQTPSNKVTEKGKYVELRCDPISGHTALYWYRQSLGQGPEFLIYFQGTGAADDSGLPNDRFFAVRPEGSVSTLKIQRTERGDSAVYLCASSLESGGVRADTQYFGPGTRLTVL.